Sequencing of this T cell receptor beta chain was carried out in a study of T-cell reconstitution after alpha-beta-depleted transplantation in children. Unique molecular identifiers were used in preparing the TCRbeta library. TCRdb reanalysed the PCR reads using MiXCR and keeps one entry per CDR3 protein. Of some 500,000 distinct CDR3 sequences listed, 18% are singletons. The material sequenced was PBMCs from the stem cell graft donor, taken from the stem cell graft. The sequence derives from a human donor who donated a stem cell graft to a child with acute lymphoblastic leukemia.

CDR3 residues: CASSKERGYNEQFF. The CDR3 DNA is TGTGCCAGCAGCAAAGAAAGGGGTTACAATGAGCAGTTCTTC. The V call is TRBV21-1, the J call TRBJ2-1; the table's D call, TRBD1, has no DNA check behind it. TRBV21-1 is marked as a pseudogene. This CDR3 region has 14 residues.